A selection of T cell receptor beta chains follows, all from one sample in a study of blood T cell repertoires in COVID-19. Libraries were prepared by immunoSEQ multiplex PCR; TCRdb keeps only in-frame clonotypes and omits some of them. The data contain around 250,000 clones, 70% to 90% of them singletons. The sample comprised PBMCs or T cells enriched from blood (not recorded which). The receptors come from a woman aged 45-59 years who had recovered from COVID-19. CDR3s include the opening cysteine and the closing phenylalanine or tryptophan. The order of the fields is D gene, clone size, V gene, J gene, CDR3 protein, CDR3 DNA. The D gene is left open where the match is weak. Only some rows state a clone size, as once, few, many or a class for expanded clones.

D gene: TRBD1; clone size: once; V gene: TRBV2; J gene: TRBJ1-5; CDR3 protein: CATTQGDNQPQHF; CDR3 DNA: TGTGCCACAACCCAGGGGGACAATCAGCCCCAGCATTTT
D gene: NA; clone size: NA; V gene: TRBV2; J gene: TRBJ2-1; CDR3 protein: CASSVVQKANEQFF; CDR3 DNA: TGTGCCAGCAGTGTAGTACAGAAAGCCAATGAGCAGTTCTTC
D gene: TRBD1; clone size: NA; V gene: TRBV10-3; J gene: TRBJ1-2; CDR3 protein: CAISESRDSYGYTF; CDR3 DNA: TGTGCCATCAGTGAGTCCAGGGACAGCTATGGCTACACCTTC
D gene: TRBD1; clone size: NA; V gene: TRBV12-5; J gene: TRBJ1-2; CDR3 protein: CASANSGTGSLKTF; CDR3 DNA: TGTGCTAGTGCTAACTCCGGGACAGGCTCCTTGAAAACCTTC
D gene: TRBD2; clone size: NA; V gene: TRBV11-2; J gene: TRBJ2-1; CDR3 protein: CASSSRPGLAGGSYNEQFF; CDR3 DNA: TGTGCCAGCAGCTCCCGACCGGGACTAGCGGGAGGCTCCTACAATGAGCAGTTCTTC
D gene: NA; clone size: NA; V gene: TRBV3-1/TRBV3-2; J gene: TRBJ2-4; CDR3 protein: CASSPEANGNIQYF; CDR3 DNA: TGTGCCAGCAGCCCTGAAGCCAACGGGAACATTCAGTACTTC
D gene: TRBD2; clone size: NA; V gene: TRBV5-1; J gene: TRBJ2-1; CDR3 protein: CASSLNSREINNEQFF; CDR3 DNA: TGCGCCAGCAGCTTGAACTCGCGGGAGATTAACAATGAGCAGTTCTTC
D gene: TRBD1; clone size: NA; V gene: TRBV6-5; J gene: TRBJ1-2; CDR3 protein: CASTLGAGGSYGYTF; CDR3 DNA: TGTGCCAGCACCCTCGGGGCAGGGGGCAGCTATGGCTACACCTTC
D gene: TRBD2; clone size: NA; V gene: TRBV5-4; J gene: TRBJ2-1; CDR3 protein: CASSVQGTSGKQFF; CDR3 DNA: TGTGCCAGCAGCGTGCAAGGGACTAGCGGGAAGCAGTTCTTC
D gene: NA; clone size: NA; V gene: TRBV19; J gene: TRBJ1-2; CDR3 protein: CATLWGLGYTF; CDR3 DNA: TGTGCCACCCTGTGGGGCCTGGGCTACACCTTC
D gene: NA; clone size: NA; V gene: TRBV4-3; J gene: TRBJ1-1; CDR3 protein: CASSQDWTDNTEAFF; CDR3 DNA: TGCGCCAGCAGCCAGGACTGGACAGACAACACTGAAGCTTTCTTT
D gene: TRBD2; clone size: NA; V gene: TRBV27; J gene: TRBJ2-7; CDR3 protein: CASSRSLAGIYEQYF; CDR3 DNA: TGTGCCAGCAGCAGATCTCTAGCGGGGATCTACGAGCAGTACTTC
D gene: TRBD2; clone size: once; V gene: TRBV2; J gene: TRBJ2-1; CDR3 protein: CATSGLAGYHEQFF; CDR3 DNA: TGTGCCACCTCGGGACTAGCGGGATACCATGAGCAGTTCTTC
D gene: NA; clone size: NA; V gene: TRBV9; J gene: TRBJ1-6; CDR3 protein: CASSVGTSSNSPLHF; CDR3 DNA: TGTGCCAGCAGCGTAGGGACAAGTTCGAATTCACCCCTCCACTTT
D gene: NA; clone size: NA; V gene: TRBV28; J gene: TRBJ2-7; CDR3 protein: CASSFGLLYEQYF; CDR3 DNA: TGTGCCAGCAGTTTTGGTCTACTCTACGAGCAGTACTTC
D gene: TRBD2; clone size: NA; V gene: TRBV5-1; J gene: TRBJ2-1; CDR3 protein: CASSNSGMGRDEQFF; CDR3 DNA: TGCGCCAGCAGTAATAGCGGGATGGGGAGGGATGAGCAGTTCTTC